This T cell receptor beta chain was captured by sequencing in a study of T cells in Graves' hyperthyroidism and ophthalmopathy. General study points: In blood, most of the thyroid clonotypes expanded above 0.001 were also present.

Every diagnosis used clinical symptoms, serum thyroxine and TRAb, thyroid ultrasound and orbital computed tomography. Germline CDR1 reads SGHRS; CDR2 reads YFSETQ. The CDR3 loop spans 14 amino acids. V was shortened by 0 bases and J by 5 bases, with 11 bases between the two germline ends. Worth noting for this clonotype: Its antigen is currently unknown.

RNA transcripts gave rise to amplified TCR beta CDR3 regions. The primer set for the first-round RT-PCR of the TCR CDR3 was HTBI. TCRdb recomputed calls from the multiplex PCR reads with MiXCR, one row per CDR3 protein. The sample has 200,000 to 250,000 distinct CDR3 sequences, about a sixth seen once; the top ten hold about 29%. This chain links TRBV5-1 with TRBJ1-1, with D unclear. Material: blood. The TCR originated in a woman in her late teens or twenties with Graves' ophthalmopathy. Here the CDR3 reads CASSLVGPGTEAFF. The CDR3 nucleotides are TGCGCCAGCAGCTTGGTAGGTCCAGGTACTGAAGCTTTCTTT.